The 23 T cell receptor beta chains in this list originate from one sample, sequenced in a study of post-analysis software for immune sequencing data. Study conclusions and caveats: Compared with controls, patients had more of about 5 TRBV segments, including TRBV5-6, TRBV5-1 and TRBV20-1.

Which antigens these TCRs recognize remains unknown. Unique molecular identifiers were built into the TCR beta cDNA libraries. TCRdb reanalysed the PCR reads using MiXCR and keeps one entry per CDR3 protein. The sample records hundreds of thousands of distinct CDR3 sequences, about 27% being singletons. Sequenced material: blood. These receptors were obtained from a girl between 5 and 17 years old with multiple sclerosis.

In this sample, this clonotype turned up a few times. CDR3 amino acids: CASSQVTSYNEQFF. The CDR3 DNA is TGTGCCAGCAGCCAAGTTACCAGCTACAATGAGCAGTTCTTC. V usage is TRBV3-1 and J usage is TRBJ2-1, with D uncertain. The germline V and J ends were trimmed by 1 base and 3 bases, with 7 bases remaining between them. Per the germline V gene, CDR1 is LGHDT and CDR2 is YNNKEL (reference sequence). This CDR3 contains 14 residues.

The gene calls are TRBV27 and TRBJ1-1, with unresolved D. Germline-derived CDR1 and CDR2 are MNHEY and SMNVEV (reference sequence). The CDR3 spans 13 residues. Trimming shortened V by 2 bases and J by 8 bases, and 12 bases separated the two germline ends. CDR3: CASSLALRGEAFF. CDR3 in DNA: TGTGCCAGCAGTTTAGCCTTGAGAGGCGAAGCTTTCTTT.

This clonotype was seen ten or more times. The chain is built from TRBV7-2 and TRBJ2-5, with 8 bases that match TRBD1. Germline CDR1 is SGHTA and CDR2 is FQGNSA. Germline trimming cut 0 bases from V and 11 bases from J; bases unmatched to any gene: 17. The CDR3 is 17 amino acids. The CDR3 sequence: CASSLATDRGRLGEQYF. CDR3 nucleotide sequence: TGTGCCAGCAGCTTAGCAACTGACAGGGGTCGTCTTGGGGAGCAGTACTTC.

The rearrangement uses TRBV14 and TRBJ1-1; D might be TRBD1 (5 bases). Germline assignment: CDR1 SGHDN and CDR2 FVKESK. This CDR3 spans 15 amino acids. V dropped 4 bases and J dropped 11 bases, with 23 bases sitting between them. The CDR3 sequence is CASSPIMGEPRGAFF. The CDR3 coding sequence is TGTGCCAGCAGCCCGATCATGGGGGAGCCTCGTGGGGCTTTCTTT.

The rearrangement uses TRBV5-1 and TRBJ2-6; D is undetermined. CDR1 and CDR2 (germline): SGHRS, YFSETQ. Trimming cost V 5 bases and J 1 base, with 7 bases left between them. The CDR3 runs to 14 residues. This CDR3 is CASRDGSGANVLTF. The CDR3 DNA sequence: TGCGCCAGCAGGGATGGTTCTGGGGCCAACGTCCTGACTTTC.

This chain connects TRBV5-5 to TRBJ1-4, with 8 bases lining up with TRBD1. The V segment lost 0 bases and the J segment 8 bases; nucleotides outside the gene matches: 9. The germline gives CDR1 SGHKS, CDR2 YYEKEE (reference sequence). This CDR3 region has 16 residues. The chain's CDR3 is CASSLEGTGTGEKLFF. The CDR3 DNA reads TGTGCCAGCAGCTTGGAGGGGACAGGCACGGGGGAAAAACTGTTTTTT.

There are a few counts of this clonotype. CDR3 residues: CSVANRGNSYNEQFF. CDR3 in DNA: TGCAGCGTGGCAAACAGGGGTAACTCCTACAATGAGCAGTTCTTC. V is TRBV29-1 and J is TRBJ2-1, with 7 nucleotides matching TRBD1. After removal of 6 bases from V and 0 bases from J, the junction contained 8 bases not matched to a gene. Germline CDR1 reads SQVTM; CDR2 reads ANQGSEA. The CDR3 has 15 residues.

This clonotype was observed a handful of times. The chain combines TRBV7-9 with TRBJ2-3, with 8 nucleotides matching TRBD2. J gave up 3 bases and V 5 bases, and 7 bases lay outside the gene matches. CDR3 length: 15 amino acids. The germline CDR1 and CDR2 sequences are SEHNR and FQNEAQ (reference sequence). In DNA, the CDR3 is TGTGCCAGCAGCATAAGCGGGAGCTGGACAGATACGCAGTATTTT. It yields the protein CASSISGSWTDTQYF.

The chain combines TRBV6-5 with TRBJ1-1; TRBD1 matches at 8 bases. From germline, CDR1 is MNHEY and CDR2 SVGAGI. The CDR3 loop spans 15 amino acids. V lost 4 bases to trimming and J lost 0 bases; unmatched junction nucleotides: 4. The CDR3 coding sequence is TGTGCCAGCAGTTCCGCGACAGGGGTGAACACTGAAGCTTTCTTT. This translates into CASSSATGVNTEAFF.

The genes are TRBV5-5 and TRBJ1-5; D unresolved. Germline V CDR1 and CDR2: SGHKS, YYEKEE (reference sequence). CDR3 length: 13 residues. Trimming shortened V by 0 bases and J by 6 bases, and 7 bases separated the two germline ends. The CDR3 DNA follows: TGTGCCAGCAGCTTGGGCCGCTCTCAGCCCCAGCATTTT. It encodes CASSLGRSQPQHF.

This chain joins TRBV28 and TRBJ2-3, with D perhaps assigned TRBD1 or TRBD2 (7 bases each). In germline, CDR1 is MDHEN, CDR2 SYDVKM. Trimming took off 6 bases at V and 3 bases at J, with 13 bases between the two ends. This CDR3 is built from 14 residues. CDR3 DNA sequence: TGTGCCAGCAGGAACAGGGGAGGGACAGATACGCAGTATTTT. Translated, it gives CASRNRGGTDTQYF.

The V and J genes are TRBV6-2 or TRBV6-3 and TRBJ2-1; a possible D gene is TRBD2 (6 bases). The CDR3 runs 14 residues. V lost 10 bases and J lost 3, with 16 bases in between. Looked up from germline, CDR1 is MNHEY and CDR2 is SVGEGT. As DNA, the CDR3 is TGTGCCACCGCTACTGGGACTCTCTACAATGAGCAGTTCTTC. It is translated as CATATGTLYNEQFF.

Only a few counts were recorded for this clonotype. DNA for the CDR3: TGTGCCAGCAGTCTCCGACAGACGCTCAGGGATACGCAGTATTTT. Encoded protein: CASSLRQTLRDTQYF. The gene calls are TRBV28 and TRBJ2-3; a possible D gene is TRBD1 (5 bases). Germline values: CDR1 MDHEN, CDR2 SYDVKM. The V gene lost 5 bases and the J gene lost 6 bases, with 18 bases spanning the gap. The CDR3 is 15 amino acids. Complete variable domain (other parts from reference TRBV28 and TRBJ2-3): DVKVTQSSRYLVKRTGEKVFLECVQDMDHENMFWYRQDPGLGLRLIYFSYDVKMKEKGDIPEGYSVSREKKERFSLILESASTNQTSMYLCASSLRQTLRDTQYFGPGTRLTVL.

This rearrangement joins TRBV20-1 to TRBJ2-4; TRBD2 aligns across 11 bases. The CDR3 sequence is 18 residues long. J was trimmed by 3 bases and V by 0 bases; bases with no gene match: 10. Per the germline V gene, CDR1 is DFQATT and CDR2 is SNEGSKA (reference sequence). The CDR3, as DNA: TGCAGTGCTAGAGATAGGCTAGCGGGAGGTTCGGTCAAAAACATTCAGTACTTC. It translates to CSARDRLAGGSVKNIQYF.

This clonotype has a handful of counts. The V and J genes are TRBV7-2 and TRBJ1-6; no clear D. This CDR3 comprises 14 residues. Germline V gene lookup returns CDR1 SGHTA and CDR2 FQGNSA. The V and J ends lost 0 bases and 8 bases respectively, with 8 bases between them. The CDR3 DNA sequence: TGTGCCAGCAGCTTAGCTAGCGAGGATTCACCCCTCCACTTT. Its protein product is CASSLASEDSPLHF.

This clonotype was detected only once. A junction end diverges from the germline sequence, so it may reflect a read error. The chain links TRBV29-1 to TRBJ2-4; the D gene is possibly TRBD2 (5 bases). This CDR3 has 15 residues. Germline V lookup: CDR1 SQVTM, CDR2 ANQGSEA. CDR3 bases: TGCGGCGTTGCGGAGAGGGCGCTAGCCAAAAACATTCAGTACTTC. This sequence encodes CGVAERALAKNIQYF.

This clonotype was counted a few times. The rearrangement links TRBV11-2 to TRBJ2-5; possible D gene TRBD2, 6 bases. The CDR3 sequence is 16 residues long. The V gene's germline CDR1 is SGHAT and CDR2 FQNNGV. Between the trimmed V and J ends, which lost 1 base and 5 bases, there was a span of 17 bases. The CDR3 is CASSLVTGAPMETQYF. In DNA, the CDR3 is TGTGCCAGCAGCTTAGTAACGGGAGCCCCCATGGAGACCCAGTACTTC.

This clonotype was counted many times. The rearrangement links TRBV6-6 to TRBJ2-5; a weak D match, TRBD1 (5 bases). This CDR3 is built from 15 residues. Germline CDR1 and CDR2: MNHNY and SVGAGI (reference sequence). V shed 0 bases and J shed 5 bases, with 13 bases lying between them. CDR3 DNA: TGTGCCAGCAGTTACTCGGCAGGGAAGGGGGAGACCCAGTACTTC. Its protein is CASSYSAGKGETQYF.

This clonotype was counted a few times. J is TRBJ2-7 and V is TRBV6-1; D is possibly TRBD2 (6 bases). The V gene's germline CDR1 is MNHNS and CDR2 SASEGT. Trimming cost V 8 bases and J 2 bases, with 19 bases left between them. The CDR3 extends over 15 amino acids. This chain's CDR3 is CASRKLPGVAYEQYF. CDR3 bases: TGTGCCAGCCGGAAACTCCCGGGGGTTGCCTACGAGCAGTACTTC.

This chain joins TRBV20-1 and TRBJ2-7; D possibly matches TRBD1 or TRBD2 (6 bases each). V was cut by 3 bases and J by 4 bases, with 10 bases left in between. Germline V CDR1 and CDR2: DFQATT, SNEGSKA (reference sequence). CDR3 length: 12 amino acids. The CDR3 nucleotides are TGCAGTGCTAGTAGGGGGAGGTACGAGCAGTACTTC. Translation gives CSASRGRYEQYF.

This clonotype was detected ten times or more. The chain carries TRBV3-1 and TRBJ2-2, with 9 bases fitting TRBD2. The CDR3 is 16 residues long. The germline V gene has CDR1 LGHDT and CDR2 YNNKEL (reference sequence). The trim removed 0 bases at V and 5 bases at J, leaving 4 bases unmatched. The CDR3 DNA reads TGTGCCAGCAGCCAAGAGATAGCGGGGGCTACCGGGGAGCTGTTTTTT. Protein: CASSQEIAGATGELFF.

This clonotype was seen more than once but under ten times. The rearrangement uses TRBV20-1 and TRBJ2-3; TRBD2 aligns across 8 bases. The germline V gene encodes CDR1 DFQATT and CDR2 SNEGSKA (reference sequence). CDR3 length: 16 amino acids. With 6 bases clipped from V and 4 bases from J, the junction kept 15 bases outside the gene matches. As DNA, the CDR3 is TGCAGTGCCCGAATTCCCCGGGGGGGCCAATCAGATACGCAGTATTTT. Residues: CSARIPRGGQSDTQYF.

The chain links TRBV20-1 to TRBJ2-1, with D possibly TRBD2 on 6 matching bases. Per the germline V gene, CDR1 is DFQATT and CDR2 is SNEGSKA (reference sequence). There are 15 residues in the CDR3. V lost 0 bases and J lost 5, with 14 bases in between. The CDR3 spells CSAREPTGVDNEQFF. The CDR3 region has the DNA TGCAGTGCTAGAGAACCAACGGGAGTGGACAATGAGCAGTTCTTC.